This T cell receptor (beta chain) came from a study of blood T cell repertoires in COVID-19. The CDR3 spans 13 residues. Trimming cost V 2 bases and J 1 base, with 5 bases left between them. Looked up from germline, CDR1 is SGHVS and CDR2 is FQNEAQ. The table came from immunoSEQ multiplex PCR; TCRdb's copy has only in-frame clones and leaves some out. This table has approximately 170,000 clones, about 85% appearing once. J is TRBJ1-1 and V is TRBV7-8, with unresolved D. This TCR derives from a woman in her 50s who had recovered from COVID-19. Sample: PBMCs or T cells enriched from blood (not recorded which). CDR3 in DNA: TGTGCCAGCAGCTTATCCCGGAACACTGAAGCTTTCTTT. It yields the protein CASSLSRNTEAFF.